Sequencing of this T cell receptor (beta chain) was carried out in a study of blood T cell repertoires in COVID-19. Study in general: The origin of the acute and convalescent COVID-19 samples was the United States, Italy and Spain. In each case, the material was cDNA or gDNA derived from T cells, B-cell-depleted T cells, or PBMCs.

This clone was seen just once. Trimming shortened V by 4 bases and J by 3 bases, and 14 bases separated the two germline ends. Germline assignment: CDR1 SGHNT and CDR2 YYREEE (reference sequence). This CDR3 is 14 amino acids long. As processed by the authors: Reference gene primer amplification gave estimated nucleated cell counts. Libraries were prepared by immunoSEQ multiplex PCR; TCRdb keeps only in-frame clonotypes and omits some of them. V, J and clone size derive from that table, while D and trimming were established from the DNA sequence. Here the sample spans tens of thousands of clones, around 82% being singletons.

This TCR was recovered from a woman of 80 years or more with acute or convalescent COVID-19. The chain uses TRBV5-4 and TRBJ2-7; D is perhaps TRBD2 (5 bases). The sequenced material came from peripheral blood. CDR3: CASSREGLYYEQYF. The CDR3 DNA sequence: TGTGCCAGCAGCCGTGAGGGTTTGTACTACGAGCAGTACTTC.